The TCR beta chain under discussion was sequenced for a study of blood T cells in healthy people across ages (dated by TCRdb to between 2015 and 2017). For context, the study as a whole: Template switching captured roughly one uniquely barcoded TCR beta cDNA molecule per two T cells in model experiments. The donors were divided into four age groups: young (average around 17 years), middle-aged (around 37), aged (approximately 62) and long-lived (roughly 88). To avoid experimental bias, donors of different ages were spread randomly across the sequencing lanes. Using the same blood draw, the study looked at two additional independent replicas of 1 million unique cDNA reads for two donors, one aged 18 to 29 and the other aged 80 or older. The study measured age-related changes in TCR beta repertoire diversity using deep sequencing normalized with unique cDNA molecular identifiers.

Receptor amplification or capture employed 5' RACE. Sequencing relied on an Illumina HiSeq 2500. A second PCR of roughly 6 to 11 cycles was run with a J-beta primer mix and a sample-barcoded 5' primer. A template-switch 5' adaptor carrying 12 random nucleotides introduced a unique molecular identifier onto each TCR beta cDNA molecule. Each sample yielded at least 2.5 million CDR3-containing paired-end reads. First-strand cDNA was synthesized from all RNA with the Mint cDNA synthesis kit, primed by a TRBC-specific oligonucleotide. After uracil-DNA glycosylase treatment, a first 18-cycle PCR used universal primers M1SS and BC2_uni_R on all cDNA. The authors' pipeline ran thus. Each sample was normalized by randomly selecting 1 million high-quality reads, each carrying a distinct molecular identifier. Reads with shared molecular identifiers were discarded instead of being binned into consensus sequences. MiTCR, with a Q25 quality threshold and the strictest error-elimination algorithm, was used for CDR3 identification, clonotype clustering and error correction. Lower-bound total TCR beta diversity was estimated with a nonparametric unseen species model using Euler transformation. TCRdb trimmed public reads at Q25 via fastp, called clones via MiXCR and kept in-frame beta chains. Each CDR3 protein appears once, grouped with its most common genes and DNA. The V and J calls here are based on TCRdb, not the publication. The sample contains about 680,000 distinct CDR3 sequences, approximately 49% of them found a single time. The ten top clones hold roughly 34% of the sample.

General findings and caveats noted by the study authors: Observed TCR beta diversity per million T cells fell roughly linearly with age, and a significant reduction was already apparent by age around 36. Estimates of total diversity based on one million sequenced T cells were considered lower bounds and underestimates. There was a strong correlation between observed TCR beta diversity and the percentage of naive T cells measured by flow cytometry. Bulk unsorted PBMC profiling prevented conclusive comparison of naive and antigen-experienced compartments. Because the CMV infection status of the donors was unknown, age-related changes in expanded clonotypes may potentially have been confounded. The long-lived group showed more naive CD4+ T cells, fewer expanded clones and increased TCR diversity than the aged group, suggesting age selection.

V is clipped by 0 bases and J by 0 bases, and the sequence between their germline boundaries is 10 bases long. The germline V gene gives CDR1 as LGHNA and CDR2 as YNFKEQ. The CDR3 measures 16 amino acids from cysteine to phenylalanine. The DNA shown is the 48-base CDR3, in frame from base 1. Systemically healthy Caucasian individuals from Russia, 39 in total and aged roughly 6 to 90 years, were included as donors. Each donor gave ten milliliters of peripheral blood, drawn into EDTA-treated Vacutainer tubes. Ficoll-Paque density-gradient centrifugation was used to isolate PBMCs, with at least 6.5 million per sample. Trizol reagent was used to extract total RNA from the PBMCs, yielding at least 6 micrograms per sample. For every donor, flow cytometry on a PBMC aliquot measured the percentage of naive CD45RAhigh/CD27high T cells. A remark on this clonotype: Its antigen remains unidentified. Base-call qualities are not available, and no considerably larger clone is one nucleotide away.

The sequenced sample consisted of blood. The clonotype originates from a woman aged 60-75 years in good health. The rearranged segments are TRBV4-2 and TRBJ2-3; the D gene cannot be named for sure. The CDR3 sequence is CASSQDPLTSTDTQYF. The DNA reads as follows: TGTGCCAGCAGCCAAGATCCACTTACTAGCACAGATACGCAGTATTTT.